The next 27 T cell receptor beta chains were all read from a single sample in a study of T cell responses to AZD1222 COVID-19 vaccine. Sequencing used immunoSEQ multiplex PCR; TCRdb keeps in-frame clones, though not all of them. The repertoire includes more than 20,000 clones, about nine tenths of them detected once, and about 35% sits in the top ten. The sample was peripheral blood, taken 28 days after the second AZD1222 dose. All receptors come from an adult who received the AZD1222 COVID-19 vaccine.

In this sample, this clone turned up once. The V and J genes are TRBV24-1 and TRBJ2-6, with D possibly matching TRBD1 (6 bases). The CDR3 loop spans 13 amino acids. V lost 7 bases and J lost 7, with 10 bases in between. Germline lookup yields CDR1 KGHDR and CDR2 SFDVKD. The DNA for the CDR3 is TGTGCCACCAGCGAGGACAGAGCCAACGTCCTGACTTTC. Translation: CATSEDRANVLTF.

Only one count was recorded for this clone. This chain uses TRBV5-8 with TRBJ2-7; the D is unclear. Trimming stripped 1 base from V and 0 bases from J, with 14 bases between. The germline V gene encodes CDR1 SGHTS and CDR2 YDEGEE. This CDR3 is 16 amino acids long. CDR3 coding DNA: TGTGCCAGCAGCTTGCCTGGACGCTCAAGCTCCTACGAGCAGTACTTC. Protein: CASSLPGRSSSYEQYF.

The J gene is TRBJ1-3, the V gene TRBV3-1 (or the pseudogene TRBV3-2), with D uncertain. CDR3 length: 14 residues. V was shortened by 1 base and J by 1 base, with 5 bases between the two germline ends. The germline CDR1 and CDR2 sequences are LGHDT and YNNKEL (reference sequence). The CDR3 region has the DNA TGTGCCAGCAGCCAAGTAGGGTCTGGAAACACCATATATTTT. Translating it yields CASSQVGSGNTIYF.

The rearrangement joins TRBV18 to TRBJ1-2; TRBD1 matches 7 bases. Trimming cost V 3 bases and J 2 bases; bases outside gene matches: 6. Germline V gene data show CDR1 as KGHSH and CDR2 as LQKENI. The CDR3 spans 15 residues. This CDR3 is CASSPEGALNYGYTF. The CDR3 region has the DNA TGTGCCAGCTCACCGGAGGGGGCCCTCAACTATGGCTACACCTTC.

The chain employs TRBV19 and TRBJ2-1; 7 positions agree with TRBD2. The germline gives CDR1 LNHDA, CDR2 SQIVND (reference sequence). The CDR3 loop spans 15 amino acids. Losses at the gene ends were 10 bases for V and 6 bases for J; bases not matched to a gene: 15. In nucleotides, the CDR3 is TGTGCCACCAATAAGGCGAGCGGGAACGTCAATGAGCAGTTCTTC. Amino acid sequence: CATNKASGNVNEQFF.

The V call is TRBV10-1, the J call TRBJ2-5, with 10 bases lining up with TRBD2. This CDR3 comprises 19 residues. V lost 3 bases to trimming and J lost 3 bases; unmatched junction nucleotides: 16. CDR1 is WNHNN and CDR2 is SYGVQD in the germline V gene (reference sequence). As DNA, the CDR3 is TGCGCCAGCAGTGATTTAGGTCGGGATAGCGGGAGGTTGGAAGAGACCCAGTACTTC. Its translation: CASSDLGRDSGRLEETQYF.

Here the CDR3 reads CASSPGTSGRGTGELFF. For the CDR3, the DNA is TGTGCCAGCAGTCCAGGGACTAGCGGGAGGGGCACCGGGGAGCTGTTTTTT. The chain uses TRBV28 and TRBJ2-2; 16 bases are a match to TRBD2. The CDR3 extends over 17 amino acids. The germline V gene has CDR1 MDHEN and CDR2 SYDVKM. V trimming: 5 bases; J trimming: 4 bases; junction bases outside the gene matches: 4.

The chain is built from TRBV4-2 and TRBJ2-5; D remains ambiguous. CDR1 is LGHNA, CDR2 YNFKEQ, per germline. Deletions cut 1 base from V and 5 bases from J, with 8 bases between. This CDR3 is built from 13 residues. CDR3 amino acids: CASSQGIRETQYF. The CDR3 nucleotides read TGTGCCAGCAGCCAAGGGATCAGGGAGACCCAGTACTTC.

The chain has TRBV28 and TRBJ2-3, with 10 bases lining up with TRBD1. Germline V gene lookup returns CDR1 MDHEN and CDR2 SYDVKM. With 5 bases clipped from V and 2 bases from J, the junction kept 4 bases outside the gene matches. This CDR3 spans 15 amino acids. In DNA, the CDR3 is TGTGCCAGCAGTAGCGGACAGGGGGTCACAGATACGCAGTATTTT. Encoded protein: CASSSGQGVTDTQYF.

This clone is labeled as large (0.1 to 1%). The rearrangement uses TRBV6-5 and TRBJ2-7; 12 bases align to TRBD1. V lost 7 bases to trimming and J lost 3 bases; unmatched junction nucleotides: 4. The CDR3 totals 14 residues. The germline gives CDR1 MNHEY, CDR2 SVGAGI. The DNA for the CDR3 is TGTGCCAGCAACCGGGACAGGGGGCGCTACGAGCAGTACTTC. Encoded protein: CASNRDRGRYEQYF.

The CDR3 DNA follows: TGTGCCAGCAGTGAACACGGCGGCGGAAACTATGGCTACACCTTC. Translated, it gives CASSEHGGGNYGYTF. This chain uses TRBV25-1 with TRBJ1-2, with no clear D. Trimming removed 2 bases at V and 2 bases at J, with 12 bases between. Per the germline V gene, CDR1 is MGHDK and CDR2 is SYGVNS. CDR3 length: 15 amino acids.

In DNA form, the CDR3 reads TGTGCCAGCCTCAGCGGGAGGGGGAATGAGCAGTTCTTC. Its translation: CASLSGRGNEQFF. The J gene is TRBJ2-1, the V gene TRBV12-3 or TRBV12-4; 10 nucleotides agree with TRBD2. This CDR3 comprises 13 residues. V lost 8 bases to trimming and J lost 7 bases; unmatched junction nucleotides: 5.

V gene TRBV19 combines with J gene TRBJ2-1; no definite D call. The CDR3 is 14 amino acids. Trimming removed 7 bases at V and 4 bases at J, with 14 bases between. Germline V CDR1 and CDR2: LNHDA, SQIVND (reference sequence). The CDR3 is CASTVNPGYNEQFF. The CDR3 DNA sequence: TGTGCCAGTACCGTCAACCCTGGGTACAATGAGCAGTTCTTC.

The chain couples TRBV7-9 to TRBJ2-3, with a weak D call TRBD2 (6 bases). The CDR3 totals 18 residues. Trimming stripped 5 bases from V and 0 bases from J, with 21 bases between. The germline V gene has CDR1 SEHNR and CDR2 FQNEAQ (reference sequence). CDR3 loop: CASSGTEPGRQSTDTQYF. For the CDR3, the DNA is TGTGCCAGCAGCGGGACTGAACCGGGACGCCAGAGCACAGATACGCAGTATTTT. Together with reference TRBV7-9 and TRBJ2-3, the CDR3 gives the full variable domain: DTGVSQNPRHKITKRGQNVTFRCDPISEHNRLYWYRQTLGQGPEFLTYFQNEAQLEKSRLLSDRFSAERPKGSFSTLEIQRTEQGDSAMYLCASSGTEPGRQSTDTQYFGPGTRLTVL.

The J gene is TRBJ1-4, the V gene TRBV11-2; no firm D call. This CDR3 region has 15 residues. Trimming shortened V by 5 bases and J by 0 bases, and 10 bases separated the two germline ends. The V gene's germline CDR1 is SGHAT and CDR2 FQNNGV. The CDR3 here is CASSPVKPTNEKLFF. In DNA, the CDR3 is TGTGCCAGCAGCCCGGTCAAACCAACTAATGAAAAACTGTTTTTT.

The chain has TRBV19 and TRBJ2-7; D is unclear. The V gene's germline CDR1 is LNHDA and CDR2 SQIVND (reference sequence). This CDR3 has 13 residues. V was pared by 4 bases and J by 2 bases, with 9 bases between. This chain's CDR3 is CASSRQAPYEQYF. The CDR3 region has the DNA TGTGCCAGTAGTAGGCAGGCCCCCTACGAGCAGTACTTC.

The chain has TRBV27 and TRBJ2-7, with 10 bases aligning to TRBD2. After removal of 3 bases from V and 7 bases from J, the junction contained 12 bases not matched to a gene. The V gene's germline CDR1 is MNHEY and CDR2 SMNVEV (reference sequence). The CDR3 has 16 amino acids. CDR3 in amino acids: CASSFWTSGISLEQYF. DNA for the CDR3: TGTGCCAGCAGTTTCTGGACTAGCGGTATCTCCTTGGAGCAGTACTTC.

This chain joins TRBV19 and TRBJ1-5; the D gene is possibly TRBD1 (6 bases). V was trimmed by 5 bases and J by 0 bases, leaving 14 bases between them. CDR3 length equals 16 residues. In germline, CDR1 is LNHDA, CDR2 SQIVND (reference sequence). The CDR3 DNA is TGTGCCAGTAGTCTGGGGGCTGCGGCTAGCAATCAGCCCCAGCATTTT. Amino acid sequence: CASSLGAAASNQPQHF.

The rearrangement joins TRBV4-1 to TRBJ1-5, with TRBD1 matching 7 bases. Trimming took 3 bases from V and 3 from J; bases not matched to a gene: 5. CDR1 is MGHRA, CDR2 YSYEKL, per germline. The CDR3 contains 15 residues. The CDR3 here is CASSQYTGANQPQHF. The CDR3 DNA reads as TGCGCCAGCAGCCAGTATACAGGGGCCAATCAGCCCCAGCATTTT.

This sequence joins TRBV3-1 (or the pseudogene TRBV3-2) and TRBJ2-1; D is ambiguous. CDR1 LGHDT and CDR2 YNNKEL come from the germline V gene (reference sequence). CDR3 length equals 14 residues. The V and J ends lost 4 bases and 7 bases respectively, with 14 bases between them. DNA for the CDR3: TGTGCCAGCAGCCGAACTACCCCTGGGAATGAGCAGTTCTTC. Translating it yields CASSRTTPGNEQFF.

The DNA of the CDR3 is TGTGCCTGGAGTGTACTCCTGCTTGGCAGGGGGGAGACCGGGGAGCTGTTTTTT. It encodes CAWSVLLLGRGETGELFF. The chain combines TRBV30 with TRBJ2-2, with D perhaps TRBD1 (7 bases). V lost 0 bases to trimming and J lost 5 bases, with 22 bases between them. The germline V gene has CDR1 GTSNPN and CDR2 SVGIG (reference sequence). CDR3 length equals 18 residues.

The CDR3 here is CASSRSTDGYTF. CDR3 DNA sequence: TGTGCCAGCAGCCGGTCCACGGATGGCTACACCTTC. This chain joins TRBV7-9 and TRBJ1-2; no clear D gene. V lost 5 bases, J lost 6 bases, and 10 bases lay in between. The germline CDR1 and CDR2 sequences are SEHNR and FQNEAQ (reference sequence). This CDR3 is built from 12 residues.

CDR3: CASSKQGEGNEQFF. In DNA, the CDR3 is TGTGCCAGCAGTAAACAGGGGGAGGGCAATGAGCAGTTCTTC. The chain couples TRBV2 to TRBJ2-1, with a weak D call TRBD1 (8 bases). The CDR3 spans 14 residues. From germline, CDR1 is SNHLY and CDR2 FYNNEI. Trimming stripped 5 bases from V and 6 bases from J, with 14 bases between.

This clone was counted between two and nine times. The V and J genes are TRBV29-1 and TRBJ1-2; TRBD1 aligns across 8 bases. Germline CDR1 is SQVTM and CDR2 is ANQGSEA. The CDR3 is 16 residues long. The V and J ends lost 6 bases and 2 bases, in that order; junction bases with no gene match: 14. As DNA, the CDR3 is TGCAGCGTATTAGAGGCAGGGGGCCCCTTCAACTATGGCTACACCTTC. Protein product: CSVLEAGGPFNYGYTF.

The CDR3 bases are TGTGCCAGCAGCTTAGGACAGGGGTTAGCAACTAATGAAAAACTGTTTTTT. This encodes CASSLGQGLATNEKLFF. The chain uses TRBV7-9 and TRBJ1-4; TRBD1 aligns across 8 bases. In germline, CDR1 is SEHNR, CDR2 FQNEAQ (reference sequence). V was clipped by 1 base and J by 0 bases; unmatched bases: 4. The CDR3 runs 17 residues.

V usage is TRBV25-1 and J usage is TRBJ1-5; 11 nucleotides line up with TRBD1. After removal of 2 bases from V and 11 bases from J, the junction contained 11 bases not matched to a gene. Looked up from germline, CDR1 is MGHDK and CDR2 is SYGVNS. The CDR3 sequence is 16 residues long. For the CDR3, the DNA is TGTGCCAGCAGTGAACCCTCGGACAGGGGGCGCGGGTCCCAGCATTTT. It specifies CASSEPSDRGRGSQHF.

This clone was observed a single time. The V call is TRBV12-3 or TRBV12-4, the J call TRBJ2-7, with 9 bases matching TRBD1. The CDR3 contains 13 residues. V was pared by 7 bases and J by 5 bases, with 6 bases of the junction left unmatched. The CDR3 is CASTGTGTHEQYF. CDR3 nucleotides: TGTGCCAGCACCGGGACAGGGACCCACGAGCAGTACTTC.